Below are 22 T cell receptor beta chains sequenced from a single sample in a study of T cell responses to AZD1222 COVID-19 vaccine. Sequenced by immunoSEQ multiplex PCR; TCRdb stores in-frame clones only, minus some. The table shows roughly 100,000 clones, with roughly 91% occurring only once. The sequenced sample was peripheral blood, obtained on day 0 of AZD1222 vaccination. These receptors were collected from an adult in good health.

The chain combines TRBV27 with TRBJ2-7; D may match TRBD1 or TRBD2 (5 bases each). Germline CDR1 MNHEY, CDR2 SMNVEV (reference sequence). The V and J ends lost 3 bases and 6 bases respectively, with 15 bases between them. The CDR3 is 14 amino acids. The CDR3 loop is CASSFRDDYREQYF. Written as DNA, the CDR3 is TGTGCCAGCAGTTTCCGGGACGACTACCGCGAGCAGTACTTC.

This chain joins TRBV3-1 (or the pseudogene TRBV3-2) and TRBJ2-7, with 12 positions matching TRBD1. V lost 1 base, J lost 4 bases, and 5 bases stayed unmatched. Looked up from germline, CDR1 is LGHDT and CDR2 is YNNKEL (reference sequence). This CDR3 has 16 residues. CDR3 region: CASSQVPGQGAYEQYF. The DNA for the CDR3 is TGTGCCAGCAGCCAAGTCCCGGGACAGGGGGCATACGAGCAGTACTTC.

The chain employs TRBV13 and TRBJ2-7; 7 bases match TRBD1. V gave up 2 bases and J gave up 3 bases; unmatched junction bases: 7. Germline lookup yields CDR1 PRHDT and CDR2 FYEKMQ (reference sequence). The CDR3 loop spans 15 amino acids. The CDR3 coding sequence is TGTGCCAGCAGCTTAAAGACAGGGCACAGCTACGAGCAGTACTTC. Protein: CASSLKTGHSYEQYF. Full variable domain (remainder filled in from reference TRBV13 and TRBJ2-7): AAGVIQSPRHLIKEKRETATLKCYPIPRHDTVYWYQQGPGQDPQFLISFYEKMQSDKGSIPDRFSAQQFSDYHSELNMSSLELGDSALYFCASSLKTGHSYEQYFGPGTRLTVT.

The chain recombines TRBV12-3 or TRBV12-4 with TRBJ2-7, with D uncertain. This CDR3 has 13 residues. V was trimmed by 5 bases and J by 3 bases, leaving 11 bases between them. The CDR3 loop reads CASSPGSYYEQYF. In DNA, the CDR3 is TGTGCCAGCAGTCCCGGATCGTACTACGAGCAGTACTTC.

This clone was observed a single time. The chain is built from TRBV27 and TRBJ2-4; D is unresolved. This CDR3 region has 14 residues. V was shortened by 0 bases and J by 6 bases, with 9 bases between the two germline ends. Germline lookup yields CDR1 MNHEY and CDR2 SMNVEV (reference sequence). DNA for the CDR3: TGTGCCAGCAGTTTATCAGGGTCCGGAAACATTCAGTACTTC. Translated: CASSLSGSGNIQYF.

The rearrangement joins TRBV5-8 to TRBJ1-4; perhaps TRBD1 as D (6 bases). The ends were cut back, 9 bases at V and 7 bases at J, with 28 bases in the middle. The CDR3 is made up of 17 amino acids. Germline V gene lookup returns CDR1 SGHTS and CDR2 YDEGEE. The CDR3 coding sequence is TGTGCCACCTCCGTGGGGGGCGGTAATGTCGTCGGTGAAAAACTGTTTTTT. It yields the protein CATSVGGGNVVGEKLFF.

In nucleotides, the CDR3 is TGTGCCAGCAGCTGGACAGTCCCGAACACTGAAGCTTTCTTT. Protein sequence: CASSWTVPNTEAFF. The V call is TRBV7-2, the J call TRBJ1-1, with a weak D call TRBD1 (6 bases). Germline V gene lookup returns CDR1 SGHTA and CDR2 FQGNSA. Trimming took off 4 bases at V and 1 base at J, with 10 bases between the two ends. The CDR3 extends over 14 amino acids.

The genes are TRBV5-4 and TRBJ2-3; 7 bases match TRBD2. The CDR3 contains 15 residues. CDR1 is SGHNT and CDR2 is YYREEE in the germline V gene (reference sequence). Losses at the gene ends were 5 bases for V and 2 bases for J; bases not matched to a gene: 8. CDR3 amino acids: CASREGRAHTDTQYF. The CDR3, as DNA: TGTGCCAGCAGGGAAGGGAGGGCCCACACAGATACGCAGTATTTT.

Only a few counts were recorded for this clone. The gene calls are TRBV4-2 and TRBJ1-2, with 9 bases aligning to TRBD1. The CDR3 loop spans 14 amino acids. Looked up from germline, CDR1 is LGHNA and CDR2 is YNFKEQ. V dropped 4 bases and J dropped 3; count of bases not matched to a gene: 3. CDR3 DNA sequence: TGTGCCAGCAGCCGCACAGGGGGCTACTATGGCTACACCTTC. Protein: CASSRTGGYYGYTF.

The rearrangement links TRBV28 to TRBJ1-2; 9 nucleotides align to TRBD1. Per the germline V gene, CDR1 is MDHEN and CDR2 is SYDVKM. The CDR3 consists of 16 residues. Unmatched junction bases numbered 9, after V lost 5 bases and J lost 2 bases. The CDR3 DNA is TGTGCCAGCAGTACCAGGACAGGGGTTCTCAACTATGGCTACACCTTC. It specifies CASSTRTGVLNYGYTF.

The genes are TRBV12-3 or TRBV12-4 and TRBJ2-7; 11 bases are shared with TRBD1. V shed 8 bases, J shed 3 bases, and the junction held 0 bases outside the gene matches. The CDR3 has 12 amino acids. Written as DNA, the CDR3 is TGTGCCAGCGGGACAGGGGGCTACGAGCAGTACTTC. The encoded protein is CASGTGGYEQYF.

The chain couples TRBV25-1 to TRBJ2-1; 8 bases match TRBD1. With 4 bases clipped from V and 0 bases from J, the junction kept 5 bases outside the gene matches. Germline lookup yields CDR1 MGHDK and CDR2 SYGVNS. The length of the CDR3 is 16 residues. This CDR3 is CASSGWTGSSYNEQFF. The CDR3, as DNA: TGTGCCAGCAGTGGCTGGACAGGGAGCTCCTACAATGAGCAGTTCTTC.

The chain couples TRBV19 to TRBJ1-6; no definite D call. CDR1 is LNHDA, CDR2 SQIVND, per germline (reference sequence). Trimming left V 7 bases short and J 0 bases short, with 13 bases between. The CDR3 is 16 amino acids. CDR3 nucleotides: TGTGCCAGTAACCTTGACCATCGCTCCTATAATTCACCCCTCCACTTT. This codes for CASNLDHRSYNSPLHF.

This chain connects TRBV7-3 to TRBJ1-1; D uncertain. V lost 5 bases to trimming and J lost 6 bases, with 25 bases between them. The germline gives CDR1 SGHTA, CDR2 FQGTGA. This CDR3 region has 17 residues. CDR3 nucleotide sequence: TGTGCCAGCAGCCACGGGATGGCGTTAGTAGGGAGATCTGAAGCTTTCTTT. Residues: CASSHGMALVGRSEAFF.

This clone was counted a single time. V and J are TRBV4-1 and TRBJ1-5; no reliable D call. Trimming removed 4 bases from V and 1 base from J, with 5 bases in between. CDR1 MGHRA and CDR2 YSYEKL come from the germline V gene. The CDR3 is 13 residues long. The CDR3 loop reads CASSLQSNQPQHF. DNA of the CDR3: TGCGCCAGCAGCCTACAAAGCAATCAGCCCCAGCATTTT.

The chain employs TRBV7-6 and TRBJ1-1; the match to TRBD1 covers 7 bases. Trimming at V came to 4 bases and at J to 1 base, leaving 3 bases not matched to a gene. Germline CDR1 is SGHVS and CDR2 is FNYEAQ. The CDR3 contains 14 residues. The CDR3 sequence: CASSSQGRNTEAFF. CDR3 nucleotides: TGTGCCAGCAGCTCACAGGGGCGGAACACTGAAGCTTTCTTT.

CDR3 nucleotide sequence: TGTGCCAGTAGTCTCCAGACAGGGTTCAATCAGCCCCAGCATTTT. Translating it yields CASSLQTGFNQPQHF. This sequence joins TRBV19 and TRBJ1-5, with 7 bases matching TRBD1. The CDR3 is made up of 15 amino acids. In germline, CDR1 is LNHDA, CDR2 SQIVND (reference sequence). V shed 5 bases and J 3 bases; nucleotides not matched to a gene: 7.

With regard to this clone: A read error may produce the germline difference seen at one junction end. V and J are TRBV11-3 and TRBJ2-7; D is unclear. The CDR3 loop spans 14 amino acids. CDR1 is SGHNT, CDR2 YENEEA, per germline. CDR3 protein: CASSLDQLSHEQYF. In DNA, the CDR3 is TGTGCCAGCAGCTTAGATCAGCTCTCCCACGAGCAGTACTTC.

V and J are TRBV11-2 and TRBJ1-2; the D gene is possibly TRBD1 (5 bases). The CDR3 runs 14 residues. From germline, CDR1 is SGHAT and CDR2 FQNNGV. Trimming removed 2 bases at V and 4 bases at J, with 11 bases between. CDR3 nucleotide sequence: TGTGCCAGCAGCTTATCTGGGGCCTCCTATGGCTACACCTTC. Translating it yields CASSLSGASYGYTF.

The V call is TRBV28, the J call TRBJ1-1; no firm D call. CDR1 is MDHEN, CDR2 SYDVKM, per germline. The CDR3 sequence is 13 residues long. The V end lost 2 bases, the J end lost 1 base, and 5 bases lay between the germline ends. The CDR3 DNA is TGTGCCAGCAGTTTAAGTCCGAACACTGAAGCTTTCTTT. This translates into CASSLSPNTEAFF.

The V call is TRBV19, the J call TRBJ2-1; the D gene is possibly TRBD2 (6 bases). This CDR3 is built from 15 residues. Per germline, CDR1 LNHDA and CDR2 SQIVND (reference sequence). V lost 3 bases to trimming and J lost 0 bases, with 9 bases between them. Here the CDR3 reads CASSIGAGSYNEQFF. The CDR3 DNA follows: TGTGCCAGTAGTATTGGAGCGGGCTCCTACAATGAGCAGTTCTTC.

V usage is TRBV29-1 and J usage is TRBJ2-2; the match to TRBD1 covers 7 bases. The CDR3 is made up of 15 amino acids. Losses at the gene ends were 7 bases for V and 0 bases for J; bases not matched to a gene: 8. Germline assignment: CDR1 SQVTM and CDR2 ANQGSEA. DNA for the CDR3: TGCAGCGGACTGTCCGGGACAGCGAACACCGGGGAGCTGTTTTTT. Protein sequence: CSGLSGTANTGELFF.